This TCR beta chain is drawn from a study of OX40 agonist ivuxolimab in advanced cancers. Study as a whole: Partial responses were achieved by three patients, one with hepatocellular carcinoma and two with cutaneous melanoma.

The sample holds a few counts of this clone. The CDR3 spans 14 residues. V lost 7 bases and J 3 bases, leaving 13 bases between the germline ends. Germline V gene data show CDR1 as SEHNR and CDR2 as FQNEAQ (reference sequence). Data came from immunoSEQ multiplex PCR; TCRdb stores just in-frame clones and leaves some out. In the table there are about 76,000 clones, about 85% of which are singletons. The source of this sequence is an adult with an advanced solid tumor such as melanoma, head and neck, liver or kidney cancer. Material: CD4+ or CD8+ T cells sorted from blood, obtained in a trial of the OX40 agonist ivuxolimab. The gene calls are TRBV7-9 and TRBJ2-1; D is ambiguous. The CDR3 bases are TGTGCCAGCACTGGCCACTCCGACTACAATGAGCAGTTCTTC. Encoded protein: CASTGHSDYNEQFF.